This is a list of T cell receptor beta chains from one sample in a study of OX40 agonist ivuxolimab in advanced cancers. The repertoire was sequenced with immunoSEQ multiplex PCR; TCRdb's copy has only in-frame clones and lacks some. Among fewer than 85,000 clones listed, approximately 80% were seen once. The material sequenced was CD4+ or CD8+ T cells sorted from blood, taken in a trial of the OX40 agonist ivuxolimab. All receptors derive from an adult with an advanced solid tumor such as melanoma, head and neck, liver or kidney cancer. CDR3s include the opening cysteine and the closing phenylalanine or tryptophan. The D gene is left open where the match is weak. The listing skips clone size in some rows; elsewhere it reads once, few, many or a size class.

v_call: TRBV4-1; d_call: NA; clone_size: NA; j_call: TRBJ1-4; cdr3_aa: CASSPVSEGGPTNEKLFF; cdr3_nt: TGCGCCAGCAGCCCTGTGAGTGAGGGGGGGCCAACTAATGAAAAACTGTTTTTT
v_call: TRBV2; d_call: NA; clone_size: NA; j_call: TRBJ2-5; cdr3_aa: CASRIEWTQETQYF; cdr3_nt: TGTGCCAGCAGAATCGAGTGGACCCAAGAGACCCAGTACTTC
v_call: TRBV9; d_call: NA; clone_size: NA; j_call: TRBJ1-1; cdr3_aa: CASSVSRAATEAFF; cdr3_nt: TGTGCCAGCAGCGTATCCAGGGCGGCCACTGAAGCTTTCTTT
v_call: TRBV2; d_call: TRBD2; clone_size: NA; j_call: TRBJ2-1; cdr3_aa: CASSDLAGGWNEQFF; cdr3_nt: TGTGCCAGCAGTGACCTAGCGGGGGGTTGGAATGAGCAGTTCTTC
v_call: TRBV28; d_call: NA; clone_size: NA; j_call: TRBJ2-7; cdr3_aa: CASSSGPLGEQYF; cdr3_nt: TGTGCCAGCAGTTCGGGACCGCTGGGGGAGCAGTACTTC
v_call: TRBV7-6; d_call: NA; clone_size: NA; j_call: TRBJ2-5; cdr3_aa: CASSLAPGVETQYF; cdr3_nt: TGTGCCAGCAGCTTAGCGCCAGGGGTCGAGACCCAGTACTTC
v_call: TRBV18; d_call: NA; clone_size: NA; j_call: TRBJ1-2; cdr3_aa: CASSQSRDGYGYTF; cdr3_nt: TGTGCCAGCTCACAGTCCCGGGACGGATATGGCTACACCTTC
v_call: TRBV11-2; d_call: TRBD1; clone_size: NA; j_call: TRBJ1-2; cdr3_aa: CASSSRTGINYGYTF; cdr3_nt: TGTGCCAGCAGCTCACGGACAGGGATTAACTATGGCTACACCTTC
v_call: TRBV18; d_call: NA; clone_size: NA; j_call: TRBJ1-3; cdr3_aa: CASSPPGGSGNTIYF; cdr3_nt: TGTGCCAGCTCACCACCTGGCGGTTCTGGAAACACCATATATTTT
v_call: TRBV28; d_call: TRBD1; clone_size: NA; j_call: TRBJ1-3; cdr3_aa: CASSLWGWTGIGNTIYF; cdr3_nt: TGTGCCAGCAGTTTATGGGGGTGGACAGGGATCGGAAACACCATATATTTT
v_call: TRBV7-2; d_call: TRBD2; clone_size: NA; j_call: TRBJ2-5; cdr3_aa: CASSRERGGETQYF; cdr3_nt: TGTGCCAGCAGTCGTGAGCGGGGGGGAGAGACCCAGTACTTC
v_call: TRBV2; d_call: NA; clone_size: once; j_call: TRBJ2-3; cdr3_aa: CASSVLRGGTDTQYF; cdr3_nt: TGTGCCAGCAGTGTATTGAGGGGCGGGACAGATACGCAGTATTTT
v_call: TRBV6-7; d_call: TRBD1; clone_size: NA; j_call: TRBJ2-1; cdr3_aa: CASSCHRRTGCGNQQFF; cdr3_nt: TGTGCCAGCAGTTGCCATCGTAGGACAGGGTGCGGCAATCAGCAGTTCTTC
v_call: TRBV12-1; d_call: NA; clone_size: few; j_call: TRBJ2-7; cdr3_aa: CASSMCLAGDHYEQYF; cdr3_nt: TGTGCCAGCAGCATGTGCTTAGCGGGAGACCATTACGAGCAGTACTTC
v_call: TRBV29-1; d_call: NA; clone_size: NA; j_call: TRBJ1-2; cdr3_aa: CSVEEGARYTF; cdr3_nt: TGCAGCGTTGAAGAGGGGGCGCGCTACACCTTC
v_call: TRBV5-8; d_call: NA; clone_size: NA; j_call: TRBJ1-2; cdr3_aa: CASTIPDRIYGYTF; cdr3_nt: TGTGCCAGCACAATCCCGGACAGAATCTATGGCTACACCTTC
v_call: TRBV28; d_call: TRBD1; clone_size: NA; j_call: TRBJ1-4; cdr3_aa: CASSSDRGPNEKLFF; cdr3_nt: TGTGCCAGCAGTTCAGACAGGGGGCCCAATGAAAAACTGTTTTTT
v_call: TRBV6-1; d_call: NA; clone_size: NA; j_call: TRBJ1-4; cdr3_aa: CASSDNSYEKLFF; cdr3_nt: TGTGCCAGCAGCGACAACTCCTATGAAAAACTGTTTTTT
v_call: TRBV5-6; d_call: TRBD1; clone_size: NA; j_call: TRBJ2-3; cdr3_aa: CASSTRQGVRDTQYF; cdr3_nt: TGTGCCAGCAGTACCAGACAGGGGGTCAGAGATACGCAGTATTTT
v_call: TRBV19; d_call: TRBD1; clone_size: NA; j_call: TRBJ2-2; cdr3_aa: CASIPPGTGGTGELFF; cdr3_nt: TGTGCCAGTATCCCACCCGGGACAGGGGGTACCGGGGAGCTGTTTTTT
v_call: TRBV6-1; d_call: TRBD2; clone_size: NA; j_call: TRBJ2-1; cdr3_aa: CASRETSFGLAEDEQFF; cdr3_nt: TGTGCCAGCAGGGAAACGTCTTTCGGACTAGCGGAAGATGAGCAGTTCTTC
v_call: TRBV19; d_call: NA; clone_size: NA; j_call: TRBJ1-2; cdr3_aa: CASRPRGRVDYGYTF; cdr3_nt: TGTGCCAGTAGACCTAGGGGTCGGGTTGATTATGGCTACACCTTC
v_call: TRBV27; d_call: TRBD1; clone_size: NA; j_call: TRBJ1-6; cdr3_aa: CASSSPQGQGHNSPLHF; cdr3_nt: TGTGCCAGCAGTTCCCCCCAGGGACAGGGCCATAATTCACCCCTCCACTTT
v_call: TRBV9; d_call: NA; clone_size: NA; j_call: TRBJ1-3; cdr3_aa: CASSAQPSPPGNTIYF; cdr3_nt: TGTGCCAGCAGCGCCCAACCCAGCCCCCCTGGAAACACCATATATTTT
v_call: TRBV2; d_call: NA; clone_size: NA; j_call: TRBJ2-2; cdr3_aa: CASTGTERGGELFF; cdr3_nt: TGTGCCAGCACCGGGACGGAACGCGGCGGGGAGCTGTTTTTT
v_call: TRBV25-1; d_call: NA; clone_size: NA; j_call: TRBJ2-7; cdr3_aa: CASSVNGGQYF; cdr3_nt: TGTGCCAGCAGTGTGAACGGTGGGCAGTACTTC
v_call: TRBV10-2; d_call: NA; clone_size: once; j_call: TRBJ1-4; cdr3_aa: CASRKAGDGEKLFF; cdr3_nt: TGCGCCAGCAGGAAAGCAGGGGATGGGGAAAAACTGTTTTTT
v_call: TRBV30; d_call: TRBD1; clone_size: NA; j_call: TRBJ2-7; cdr3_aa: CAWSAGTGGGEQYF; cdr3_nt: TGTGCCTGGAGCGCAGGGACAGGGGGCGGCGAGCAGTACTTC
v_call: TRBV2; d_call: NA; clone_size: NA; j_call: TRBJ1-1; cdr3_aa: CASSENGLNTEAFF; cdr3_nt: TGTGCCAGCAGTGAGAACGGTTTGAACACTGAAGCTTTCTTT